This T cell receptor (beta chain) was recovered during a study of T cells in localized non-small cell lung cancer. This clone occurred a few times. Trimming took off 3 bases at V and 2 bases at J, with 16 bases between the two ends. CDR1 SGHNT and CDR2 YENEEA come from the germline V gene. The CDR3 covers 16 residues. Generated by immunoSEQ multiplex PCR, the TCRdb table keeps only in-frame clones and is missing some. The sample lists about 3,500 clones; roughly 29% were seen once. The source is a man between 40 and 75 years old with stage I lung adenocarcinoma. The rearrangement uses TRBV11-3 and TRBJ1-1; D ambiguous. The input for sequencing was lung tumor tissue, taken before any cancer treatment. Here the CDR3 reads CASSLASSATNTEAFF. CDR3 nucleotides: TGTGCCAGCAGCTTGGCAAGTTCGGCAACTAACACTGAAGCTTTCTTT.